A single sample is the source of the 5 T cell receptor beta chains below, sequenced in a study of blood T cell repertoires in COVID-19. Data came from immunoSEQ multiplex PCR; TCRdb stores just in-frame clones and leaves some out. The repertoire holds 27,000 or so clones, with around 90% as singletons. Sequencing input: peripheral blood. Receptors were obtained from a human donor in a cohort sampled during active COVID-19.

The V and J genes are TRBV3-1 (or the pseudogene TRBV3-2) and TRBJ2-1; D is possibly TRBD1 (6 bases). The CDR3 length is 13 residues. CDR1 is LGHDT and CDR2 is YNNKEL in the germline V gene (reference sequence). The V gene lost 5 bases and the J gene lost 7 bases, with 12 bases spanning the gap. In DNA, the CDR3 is TGTGCCAGCAGCACCAGGGGTCCGAATGAGCAGTTCTTC. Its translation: CASSTRGPNEQFF.

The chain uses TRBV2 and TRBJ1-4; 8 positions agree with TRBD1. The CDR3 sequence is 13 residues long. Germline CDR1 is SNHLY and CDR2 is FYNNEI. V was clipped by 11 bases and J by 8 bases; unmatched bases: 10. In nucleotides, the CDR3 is TGTGCCGTTTCCGGGACAGGCTCCGAAAAACTGTTTTTT. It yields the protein CAVSGTGSEKLFF. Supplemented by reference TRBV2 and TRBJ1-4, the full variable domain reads EPEVTQTPSHQVTQMGQEVILRCVPISNHLYFYWYRQILGQKVEFLVSFYNNEISEKSEIFDDQFSVERPDGSNFTLKIRSTKLEDSAMYFCAVSGTGSEKLFFGSGTQLSVL.

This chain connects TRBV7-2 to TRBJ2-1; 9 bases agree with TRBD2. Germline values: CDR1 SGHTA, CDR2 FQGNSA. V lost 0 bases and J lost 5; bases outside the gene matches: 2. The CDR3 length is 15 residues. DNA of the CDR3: TGTGCCAGCAGCTTAGCTGGGACTAGCCACAATGAGCAGTTCTTC. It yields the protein CASSLAGTSHNEQFF. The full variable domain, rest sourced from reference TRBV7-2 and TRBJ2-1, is GAGVSQSPSNKVTEKGKDVELRCDPISGHTALYWYRQSLGQGLEFLIYFQGNSAPDKSGLPSDRFSAERTGGSVSTLTIQRTQQEDSAVYLCASSLAGTSHNEQFFGPGTRLTVL.

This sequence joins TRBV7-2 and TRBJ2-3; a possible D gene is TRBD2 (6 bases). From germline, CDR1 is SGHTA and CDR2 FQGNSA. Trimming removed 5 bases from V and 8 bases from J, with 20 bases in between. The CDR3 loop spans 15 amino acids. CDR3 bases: TGTGCCAGCAGCCTTTCGGTTGGACTACCGGGTACGCAGTATTTT. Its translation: CASSLSVGLPGTQYF.

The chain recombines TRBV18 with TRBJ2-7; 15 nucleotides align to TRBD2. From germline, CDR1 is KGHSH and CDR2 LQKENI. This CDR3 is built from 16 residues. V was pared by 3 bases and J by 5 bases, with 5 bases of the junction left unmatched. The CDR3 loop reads CASSPRTSGRVNEQYF. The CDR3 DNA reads TGTGCCAGCTCACCTAGGACTAGCGGGAGGGTCAACGAGCAGTACTTC.